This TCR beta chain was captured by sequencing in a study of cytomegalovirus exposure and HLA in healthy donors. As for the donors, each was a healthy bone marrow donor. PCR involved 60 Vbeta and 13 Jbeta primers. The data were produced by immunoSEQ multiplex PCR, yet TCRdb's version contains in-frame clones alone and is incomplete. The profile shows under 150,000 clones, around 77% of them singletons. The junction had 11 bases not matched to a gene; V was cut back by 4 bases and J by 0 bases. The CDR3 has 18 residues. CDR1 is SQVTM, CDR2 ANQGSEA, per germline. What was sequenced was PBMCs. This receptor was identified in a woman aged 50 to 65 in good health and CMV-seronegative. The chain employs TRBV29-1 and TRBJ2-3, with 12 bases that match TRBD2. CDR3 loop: CSVVGLAGRGASTDTQYF. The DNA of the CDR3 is TGCAGCGTTGTGGGACTAGCGGGTCGTGGGGCTAGCACAGATACGCAGTATTTT.